These T cell receptor beta chains were read from a single sample in a study of T cells in localized non-small cell lung cancer. Method: immunoSEQ multiplex PCR; TCRdb's copy keeps in-frame clones and lacks some. The sample comprises some 130,000 clones, around 90% of which are singletons, and around 1.7% rests with the top ten. Sequenced material: peripheral blood, taken before any cancer treatment. All receptors derive from a female donor older than 55 with stage I lung adenocarcinoma. CDR3s include the opening cysteine and the closing phenylalanine or tryptophan. The order of the fields is V gene, D gene, CDR3 protein. The D gene is left open where the match is weak.

v_call: TRBV11-2; d_call: NA; cdr3_aa: CASSFGLVQGSGANVLTF
v_call: TRBV21-1; d_call: NA; cdr3_aa: CASSKVISSGNTIYF
v_call: TRBV7-9; d_call: NA; cdr3_aa: CASSLPGEAFF
v_call: TRBV9; d_call: TRBD2; cdr3_aa: CASSVGSSGSYEQYF
v_call: TRBV5-1; d_call: TRBD2; cdr3_aa: CASSLTSGMATDTQYF
v_call: TRBV18; d_call: TRBD2; cdr3_aa: CASSPLAGASTDTQYF
v_call: TRBV7-6; d_call: TRBD2; cdr3_aa: CASTSSREGEQYF
v_call: TRBV13; d_call: NA; cdr3_aa: CASSLAGHSYNEQFF
v_call: TRBV6-1; d_call: TRBD1; cdr3_aa: CASSVPQGKAFF
v_call: TRBV5-4; d_call: TRBD2; cdr3_aa: CASSSGLAGGQETQYF
v_call: TRBV6-1; d_call: NA; cdr3_aa: CASRGPVYGSQHF
v_call: TRBV20-1; d_call: NA; cdr3_aa: CSRSGIYEQYF
v_call: TRBV9; d_call: NA; cdr3_aa: CASSVVADGTDTQYF
v_call: TRBV7-9; d_call: NA; cdr3_aa: CASSLGTGNTEAFF
v_call: TRBV6-5; d_call: NA; cdr3_aa: CASSSNFRGSNQPQHF
v_call: TRBV5-1; d_call: NA; cdr3_aa: CASSSGQGRETQYF
v_call: TRBV18; d_call: TRBD1; cdr3_aa: CASSRNRGEANTGELFF
v_call: TRBV10-3; d_call: TRBD1; cdr3_aa: CAISGQGAYEQYF
v_call: TRBV19; d_call: TRBD2; cdr3_aa: CASSGVRAGDHEQYF
v_call: TRBV28; d_call: NA; cdr3_aa: CASFPGAGELFF
v_call: TRBV2; d_call: NA; cdr3_aa: CASGRQESGTGELFF
v_call: TRBV7-8; d_call: NA; cdr3_aa: CASSLAQVSGLLNGYTF
v_call: TRBV7-9; d_call: NA; cdr3_aa: CASSLEPGTQFF
v_call: TRBV11-2; d_call: NA; cdr3_aa: CASGDYSYEQYF
v_call: TRBV9; d_call: NA; cdr3_aa: CASSYDPGDEQFF
v_call: TRBV7-2; d_call: NA; cdr3_aa: CASSLGGGRNSYNEQFF
v_call: TRBV29-1; d_call: TRBD2; cdr3_aa: CSVEERVAGGAQYF
v_call: TRBV19; d_call: TRBD1; cdr3_aa: CATGTGEGVEKLFF
v_call: TRBV27; d_call: NA; cdr3_aa: CASSLWPPGPPLSGNTIYF
v_call: TRBV9; d_call: TRBD2; cdr3_aa: CASSVAAGEWIGELFF
v_call: TRBV10-3; d_call: NA; cdr3_aa: CAISVFKAYEQYF
v_call: TRBV19; d_call: NA; cdr3_aa: CASSLAGTYNEQFF
v_call: TRBV5-1; d_call: NA; cdr3_aa: CASRLGTGSNQPQHF
v_call: TRBV5-1; d_call: NA; cdr3_aa: CASSLQAPYNEQFF
v_call: TRBV7-3; d_call: NA; cdr3_aa: CASSISGSTDTQYF
v_call: TRBV6-6; d_call: TRBD2; cdr3_aa: CASSHSGNPYEQYF
v_call: TRBV7-3; d_call: NA; cdr3_aa: CASSPSTPYNEQFF
v_call: TRBV19; d_call: TRBD1; cdr3_aa: CASSTGEKGYTF
v_call: TRBV4-1; d_call: TRBD2; cdr3_aa: CASSYGTSVWNEQFF
v_call: TRBV9; d_call: TRBD1; cdr3_aa: CASSPETGRTEAFF